These 7 T cell receptor beta chains were all obtained from the same sample, sequenced in a study of read filtering for tumor transcriptome and immune sequencing. The library was built from about 0.4 ug RNA with molecular barcoded adaptors for alpha/delta and beta/gamma chains. Using its own MiXCR run on the reads, TCRdb lists one record per CDR3 protein. The repertoire includes fewer than 90,000 distinct CDR3 sequences, approximately 13% of them detected once, and 15% sits in the top ten. The sample was a population of CD138-negative cells sorted from bone marrow. Receptors originate from a donor at least 40 years old with multiple myeloma.

This clonotype was detected ten times or more. The chain joins TRBV7-9 to TRBJ2-2, with 7 bases fitting TRBD2. The CDR3 loop spans 16 amino acids. Germline loops: CDR1 SEHNR, CDR2 FQNEAQ (reference sequence). Trimming removed 4 bases from V and 6 bases from J; junction bases left unmatched: 11. Here the CDR3 reads CASSSLQLAYSGELFF. The CDR3 DNA follows: TGTGCCAGCAGCTCCCTTCAACTAGCGTATTCCGGGGAGCTGTTTTTT.

This chain uses TRBV20-1 with TRBJ2-2; D unresolved. V lost 3 bases and J lost 5, with 16 bases in between. CDR1 DFQATT and CDR2 SNEGSKA come from the germline V gene (reference sequence). CDR3 length equals 15 residues. DNA for the CDR3: TGCAGTGCTAGGAGTGTGGCCAGCTATACCGGGGAGCTGTTTTTT. This encodes CSARSVASYTGELFF.

Ten or more counts support this clonotype. V and J are TRBV7-2 and TRBJ2-3; D is uncertain. Germline V gene sequence: CDR1 SGHTA, CDR2 FQGNSA. V gave up 5 bases and J gave up 1 base, with 13 bases separating them. CDR3 size: 15 residues. The DNA for the CDR3 is TGTGCCAGCAGCCCCGCTTGGGCGGGCACAGATACGCAGTATTTT. Its protein product is CASSPAWAGTDTQYF. Filled out from reference TRBV7-2 and TRBJ2-3, the complete variable domain reads GAGVSQSPSNKVTEKGKDVELRCDPISGHTALYWYRQSLGQGLEFLIYFQGNSAPDKSGLPSDRFSAERTGGSVSTLTIQRTQQEDSAVYLCASSPAWAGTDTQYFGPGTRLTVL.

This clonotype was recorded a few times. Just one base apart from a much larger clone, this may be a read error. The J gene is TRBJ2-6, the V gene TRBV11-1; TRBD2 aligns across 7 bases. The V gene's germline CDR1 is SGHAT and CDR2 FQDESV (reference sequence). This CDR3 spans 15 amino acids. Here the CDR3 DNA reads TGTGCCGGCAGCTTTGGACTAGCTGGGGCCAACGTCCTGACTTTC. It specifies CAGSFGLAGANVLTF.

This clonotype was found many times. The J gene is TRBJ1-5, the V gene TRBV28; D gene unclear. CDR1 and CDR2 (germline): MDHEN, SYDVKM. The CDR3 contains 14 residues. V gave up 4 bases and J gave up 3 bases, with 10 bases separating them. The chain's CDR3 is CASSSWDINQPQHF. Written as DNA, the CDR3 is TGTGCCAGCAGTTCCTGGGATATCAATCAGCCCCAGCATTTT.

This clonotype showed up many times. The chain joins TRBV20-1 to TRBJ2-7; TRBD1 matches 9 bases. Unmatched junction bases numbered 4, after V lost 5 bases and J lost 2 bases. The CDR3 has 13 residues. Germline assignment: CDR1 DFQATT and CDR2 SNEGSKA (reference sequence). CDR3 residues: CSAGTGLTYEQYF. For the CDR3, the DNA is TGCAGTGCTGGGACAGGGCTAACCTACGAGCAGTACTTC.

This sequence joins TRBV11-2 and TRBJ2-1; 14 nucleotides agree with TRBD2. The CDR3 is 16 amino acids. CDR1 and CDR2 from the germline V gene are SGHAT and FQNNGV. V lost 5 bases to trimming and J lost 4 bases; unmatched junction nucleotides: 4. The CDR3 is CASSPRLAGGYNEQFF. The CDR3 DNA follows: TGTGCCAGCAGCCCCAGACTAGCGGGAGGGTACAATGAGCAGTTCTTC. The complete variable domain, with remaining parts taken from reference TRBV11-2 and TRBJ2-1, reads EAGVAQSPRYKIIEKRQSVAFWCNPISGHATLYWYQQILGQGPKLLIQFQNNGVVDDSQLPKDRFSAERLKGVDSTLKIQPAKLEDSAVYLCASSPRLAGGYNEQFFGPGTRLTVL.